These T cell receptor beta chains were read from a single sample in a study of siplizumab effects on memory and regulatory T cells. Assay: immunoSEQ multiplex PCR; the TCRdb copy retains only in-frame clones and omits some. The data hold 95,000 to 130,000 clones, with 90% to 95% observed a single time. The specimen was non-Treg CD4+ T cells sorted from blood. The receptor source for this set is a human donor in good health. CDR3s include the opening cysteine and the closing phenylalanine or tryptophan. D genes are given only for firm matches. Some rows have no size entry. The others give once, few or many, or a class for an expanded clone.

clone_size,v_call,d_call,j_call,cdr3_aa,cdr3_nt
NA,TRBV2,TRBD1,TRBJ2-2,CASTGDSGELFF,TGTGCCAGCACTGGGGACAGCGGGGAGCTGTTTTTT
NA,TRBV7-9,NA,TRBJ1-6,CASSLISGSYNSPLHF,TGTGCCAGCAGCTTAATTTCGGGTTCCTATAATTCACCCCTCCACTTT
NA,TRBV7-2,NA,TRBJ1-1,CASSWRGRNTEAFF,TGTGCCAGCAGCTGGAGGGGGAGGAACACTGAAGCTTTCTTT
NA,TRBV7-2,TRBD2,TRBJ2-5,CASSPYGVSGVGETQYF,TGTGCCAGCAGCCCCTACGGGGTTAGCGGGGTCGGGGAGACCCAGTACTTC
NA,TRBV28,TRBD1,TRBJ1-1,CASSLGQGPPEAFF,TGTGCCAGCAGTCTAGGACAGGGGCCCCCTGAAGCTTTCTTT
NA,TRBV5-5,TRBD2,TRBJ2-5,CASSGLAGGGATRETQYF,TGTGCCAGCAGCGGACTAGCGGGAGGAGGGGCAACTCGAGAGACCCAGTACTTC
NA,TRBV6-5,NA,TRBJ1-2,CASSYSTQGYGYTF,TGTGCCAGCAGTTACTCGACGCAGGGCTATGGCTACACCTTC
NA,TRBV18,TRBD1,TRBJ1-3,CASATGSGNTIYF,TGTGCCAGCGCGACAGGGAGTGGAAACACCATATATTTT
NA,TRBV12-5,NA,TRBJ2-4,CASGLAGPQGGIQYF,TGTGCTAGTGGTTTGGCCGGCCCCCAAGGAGGCATTCAGTACTTC
NA,TRBV5-4,NA,TRBJ2-3,CASSFGQRNTDTQYF,TGTGCCAGCAGCTTCGGACAGCGAAACACAGATACGCAGTATTTT
NA,TRBV27,TRBD1,TRBJ2-1,CASSEPDRRVEQFF,TGTGCCAGCAGTGAACCGGACAGGAGAGTTGAGCAGTTCTTC
NA,TRBV18,NA,TRBJ1-5,CASSPPGIASSQHF,TGTGCCAGCTCACCACCCGGGATAGCTAGTTCCCAGCATTTT
NA,TRBV18,NA,TRBJ2-7,CASSPMGAHSYEQYF,TGTGCCAGCTCACCAATGGGGGCCCACTCCTACGAGCAGTACTTC
NA,TRBV7-2,NA,TRBJ2-5,CASSLGLQETQYF,TGTGCCAGCAGCTTAGGACTCCAAGAGACCCAGTACTTC
NA,TRBV20-1,NA,TRBJ2-7,CSANTRDKQYF,TGCAGTGCGAACACTCGGGATAAGCAGTACTTC
NA,TRBV5-4,TRBD2,TRBJ2-7,CASQRGASYEQYF,TGTGCCAGCCAGCGGGGGGCTTCCTACGAGCAGTACTTC
NA,TRBV7-2,NA,TRBJ2-1,CASSLQAGGTYNEQFF,TGTGCCAGCAGCTTACAAGCGGGCGGTACCTACAATGAGCAGTTCTTC
NA,TRBV2,TRBD1,TRBJ2-6,CASSEARQGVSGANVLTF,TGTGCCAGCAGTGAAGCGAGACAGGGGGTCTCTGGGGCCAACGTCCTGACTTTC
NA,TRBV6-5,NA,TRBJ1-4,CASSYRELDEKLFF,TGTGCCAGCAGTTACAGGGAGTTGGACGAAAAACTGTTTTTT
NA,TRBV10-2,TRBD2,TRBJ2-3,CASSEASGSSDTQYF,TGCGCCAGCAGTGAAGCTAGCGGGAGCTCAGATACGCAGTATTTT
NA,TRBV27,TRBD1,TRBJ1-5,CASRPLTGGGQPQHF,TGTGCCAGCAGACCTTTGACAGGGGGCGGTCAGCCCCAGCATTTT
NA,TRBV10-1,NA,TRBJ1-5,CANSEVGHQPQHF,TGCGCCAACAGTGAAGTAGGCCATCAGCCCCAGCATTTT
NA,TRBV5-1,TRBD1,TRBJ2-7,CASSFPGGDEQYF,TGCGCCAGCTCCTTTCCAGGGGGCGACGAGCAGTACTTC
NA,TRBV2,NA,TRBJ1-2,CASSATDMNGYTF,TGTGCCAGCAGCGCCACCGACATGAATGGCTACACCTTC
NA,TRBV5-1,TRBD1,TRBJ2-1,CASSFEGQEYNEQFF,TGCGCCAGCAGCTTTGAGGGACAGGAATACAATGAGCAGTTCTTC
NA,TRBV5-1,NA,TRBJ1-2,CASSPQGQTRYGYTF,TGCGCCAGCAGCCCCCAAGGACAGACCCGTTATGGCTACACCTTC
NA,TRBV6-5,TRBD1,TRBJ2-2,CASSPWTGGPGELFF,TGTGCCAGCAGCCCCTGGACAGGGGGACCCGGGGAGCTGTTTTTT
once,TRBV6-4,NA,TRBJ2-3,CASSDHSSDTQYF,TGTGCCAGCAGTGACCACTCCTCGGATACGCAGTATTTT
NA,TRBV7-2,NA,TRBJ1-2,CASSPRTSFNNYGYTF,TGTGCCAGCAGCCCCAGGACAAGCTTTAATAACTATGGCTACACCTTC
NA,TRBV6-1,TRBD1,TRBJ1-4,CASSEFAGGGYEKLFF,TGTGCCAGCAGTGAATTCGCAGGGGGAGGATATGAAAAACTGTTTTTT
NA,TRBV11-2,NA,TRBJ2-7,CASSHRPPSGTYEQYF,TGTGCCAGCAGCCACCGGCCTCCTTCAGGAACCTACGAGCAGTACTTC
NA,TRBV2,NA,TRBJ1-5,CASRAVYNQPQHF,TGTGCCAGCAGAGCCGTTTATAATCAGCCCCAGCATTTT
few,TRBV19,TRBD1,TRBJ1-5,CASRPQGSGSNQPQHF,TGTGCCAGTAGACCACAGGGGTCAGGGAGCAATCAGCCCCAGCATTTT
NA,TRBV27,NA,TRBJ1-4,CASSSWGVGEKLFF,TGTGCCAGCAGTTCATGGGGCGTGGGGGAAAAACTGTTTTTT
NA,TRBV7-9,NA,TRBJ1-5,CASSRDTARNQPQHF,TGTGCCAGCAGCCGGGACACCGCGAGGAATCAGCCCCAGCATTTT
NA,TRBV4-2,NA,TRBJ2-3,CASSQDQGTDTQYF,TGTGCCAGCAGCCAAGATCAGGGAACAGATACGCAGTATTTT
NA,TRBV18,NA,TRBJ2-3,CASSPRSRGQTSTDTQYF,TGTGCCAGCTCACCACGGTCGCGCGGACAGACTAGCACAGATACGCAGTATTTT
NA,TRBV4-2,TRBD2,TRBJ2-7,CASSQPLAGGTYEQYF,TGTGCCAGCAGCCAACCCCTAGCGGGAGGGACCTACGAGCAGTACTTC